The 10 T cell receptor beta chains reported below all come from one sample, sequenced in a study of shared clonotypes between healthy human individuals. Data came from immunoSEQ multiplex PCR; TCRdb stores just in-frame clones and leaves some out. The repertoire includes about 2.3 million clones, roughly 90% of them detected once, and 0.37% sits in the top ten. Input material: naive CD4+ T cells from PBMCs. Subset here: CD45RA+ positively selected. These receptors were taken from a man younger than 30 in good health. Some clones in this sample may be carry-over from other donors' samples.

The chain is built from TRBV5-1 and TRBJ1-4, with TRBD1 matching over 12 bases. The CDR3 is made up of 14 amino acids. V lost 5 bases to trimming and J lost 5 bases; unmatched junction nucleotides: 1. Germline V gene sequence: CDR1 SGHRS, CDR2 YFSETQ. CDR3 sequence: CASRGQGANEKLFF. The CDR3 nucleotides read TGCGCCAGCAGGGGACAGGGGGCAAATGAAAAACTGTTTTTT.

The rearrangement joins TRBV27 to TRBJ2-7; D is ambiguous. V was clipped by 0 bases and J by 1 base, with 13 bases between them. The germline gives CDR1 MNHEY, CDR2 SMNVEV (reference sequence). This CDR3 region has 16 residues. CDR3 sequence reads: CASSLSAPQFSYEQYF. The CDR3 nucleotides are TGTGCCAGCAGTTTATCGGCGCCCCAATTTTCCTACGAGCAGTACTTC.

Worth noting for this clone: Other DNA sequences within the sample encode an identical CDR3. DNA of the CDR3: TGTGCCAGCTCACCACCGGCTATATACGAGCAGTACTTC. This encodes CASSPPAIYEQYF. The rearrangement uses TRBV18 and TRBJ2-7, with no clear D. Germline CDR1 KGHSH, CDR2 LQKENI. Deletions cut 0 bases from V and 4 bases from J, with 7 bases between. The CDR3 runs 13 residues.

The CDR3 loop reads CASSFFAGANQPQHF. The DNA of the CDR3 is TGTGCCAGCAGCTTTTTTGCAGGGGCTAATCAGCCCCAGCATTTT. The rearrangement joins TRBV7-2 to TRBJ1-5; a possible D gene is TRBD1 (6 bases). CDR1 is SGHTA, CDR2 FQGNSA, per germline. Between the trimmed V and J ends, which lost 3 bases and 4 bases, there was a span of 13 bases. CDR3 length: 15 residues.

The gene calls are TRBV18 and TRBJ1-1; no clear D. The germline V and J ends were trimmed by 3 bases and 0 bases, with 8 bases remaining between them. The CDR3 is 14 amino acids. Per the germline V gene, CDR1 is KGHSH and CDR2 is LQKENI. The CDR3 protein is CASSPGSMNTEAFF. CDR3 coding DNA: TGTGCCAGCTCACCCGGCTCCATGAACACTGAAGCTTTCTTT. Looking up the rest from reference TRBV18 and TRBJ1-1 gives the full variable domain: NAGVMQNPRHLVRRRGQEARLRCSPMKGHSHVYWYRQLPEEGLKFMVYLQKENIIDESGMPKERFSAEFPKEGPSILRIQQVVRGDSAAYFCASSPGSMNTEAFFGQGTRLTVV.

The V call is TRBV15, the J call TRBJ1-5, with 7 positions matching TRBD1. This CDR3 is built from 15 residues. The germline V gene has CDR1 LNHNV and CDR2 YYDKDF (reference sequence). V shed 1 base, J shed 3 bases, and the junction held 3 bases outside the gene matches. For the CDR3, the DNA is TGTGCCACCAGCAGAGGGACAGGCGACAATCAGCCCCAGCATTTT. This encodes CATSRGTGDNQPQHF. The whole variable domain, remainder taken from reference TRBV15 and TRBJ1-5, is DAMVIQNPRYQVTQFGKPVTLSCSQTLNHNVMYWYQQKSSQAPKLLFHYYDKDFNNEADTPDNFQSRRPNTSFCFLDIRSPGLGDTAMYLCATSRGTGDNQPQHFGDGTRLSIL.

This chain uses TRBV4-2 with TRBJ2-7, with 8 bases matching TRBD2. This CDR3 spans 17 amino acids. Looked up from germline, CDR1 is LGHNA and CDR2 is YNFKEQ. V shed 1 base, J shed 2 bases, and the junction held 10 bases outside the gene matches. The DNA for the CDR3 is TGTGCCAGCAGCCAAGGATTTATAGCGGGATTAGCCTACGAGCAGTACTTC. Translated, it gives CASSQGFIAGLAYEQYF.

The chain employs TRBV28 and TRBJ1-2; no clear D gene. Per germline, CDR1 MDHEN and CDR2 SYDVKM. Trimming shortened V by 9 bases and J by 6 bases, and 5 bases separated the two germline ends. The CDR3 has 9 amino acids. CDR3 protein: CASEDGYTF. CDR3 in DNA: TGTGCCAGTGAAGATGGCTACACCTTC.

The rearrangement uses TRBV9 and TRBJ1-2; unclear D gene. This CDR3 contains 16 residues. The V and J ends lost 4 bases and 3 bases respectively, with 19 bases between them. CDR1 and CDR2 (germline): SGDLS, YYNGEE. For the CDR3, the DNA is TGTGCCAGCAGCTCGCGACTTAATGACGGAGACTATGGCTACACCTTC. Encoded protein: CASSSRLNDGDYGYTF.

V and J are TRBV18 and TRBJ2-3; D assignment may be TRBD1 or TRBD2 (5 bases each). CDR1 is KGHSH and CDR2 is LQKENI in the germline V gene. V was shortened by 1 base and J by 4 bases, with 12 bases between the two germline ends. The CDR3 loop spans 15 amino acids. CDR3 DNA sequence: TGTGCCAGCTCACCACGGATCTTGGGGGCAGATACGCAGTATTTT. It is translated as CASSPRILGADTQYF.